This TCR beta chain derives from a study of T cells in Graves' hyperthyroidism and ophthalmopathy. Overall study results and limits: Most thyroid clonotypes expanded above 0.001 appeared in blood too.

The CDR3 regions of TCR beta were amplified from RNA transcripts. First-round RT-PCR of the TCR CDR3 relied on the HTBI primer set. Via MiXCR, TCRdb re-called the multiplex PCR reads, giving one row per CDR3 protein. The sample carries hundreds of thousands of distinct CDR3 sequences, 15% to 20% recorded once. Comment on this clonotype: Antigen unknown. The junction and the germline gene differ at one end; a read error may be behind it.

This CDR3 has 13 residues. The germline CDR1 and CDR2 sequences are MNHEY and SMNVEV (reference sequence). Uncontrolled infection, other autoimmune disease, pregnancy or lactation led to exclusion. Clinicians diagnosed patients from clinical symptoms, serum thyroxine and TRAb, thyroid ultrasound and orbital computed tomography. Fresh peripheral blood, under 13 ml, yielded the PBMCs. This clonotype originated in a woman between 18 and 29 years old with Graves' ophthalmopathy. Input material: blood. V gene TRBV27 combines with J gene TRBJ2-7, with D hard to call. The CDR3 spells CASSLSSGYEQCF. DNA for the CDR3: TGTGCCAGCAGTTTATCGTCGGGCTACGAGCAGTGCTTC.